These 20 T cell receptor beta chains originate from one sample sequenced in a study of breast tumors, draining lymph nodes, adjacent tissues (TCRdb year 2016). The library relied on multiplex PCR. Sequencing used an Illumina HiSeq 2000. TCRdb itself trimmed the public reads at Q25 with fastp, ran MiXCR and retained productive beta chains. Rows with one shared CDR3 protein collapse into an entry with the most common genes and DNA. This sample lists approximately 47,000 distinct CDR3 sequences; 20% to 25% were detected once. About 8% of the sample rests with the top ten. Sequencing was done on a sample of breast tumor tissue. Receptors were obtained from a female donor with breast cancer. Some clones in this sample may be carry-over from other donors' samples.

This clonotype was seen ten or more times. The chain combines TRBV20-1 with TRBJ1-5, with 7 positions matching TRBD1. J gave up 2 bases and V 3 bases, and 4 bases lay outside the gene matches. Germline CDR1 DFQATT, CDR2 SNEGSKA (reference sequence). The CDR3 contains 14 residues. The chain's CDR3 is CSARGDSRNQPQHF. The CDR3, as DNA: TGCAGTGCTAGGGGGGACAGCCGCAATCAGCCCCAGCATTTT.

The sample holds many counts of this clonotype. The rearrangement joins TRBV6-1 to TRBJ2-7; 8 bases map to TRBD2. In germline, CDR1 is MNHNS, CDR2 SASEGT. This CDR3 spans 16 amino acids. The V segment lost 1 base and the J segment 0 bases; nucleotides outside the gene matches: 5. The CDR3 is CASSEGAGGSSYEQYF. The CDR3 region has the DNA TGTGCCAGCAGTGAAGGGGCGGGAGGAAGCTCCTACGAGCAGTACTTC.

A word on this clonotype: A read error may explain this, as a much larger clone is one base away. The chain carries TRBV5-4 and TRBJ2-3; 7 bases are a match to TRBD2. This CDR3 comprises 18 residues. The V segment lost 0 bases and the J segment 5 bases; nucleotides outside the gene matches: 15. Germline values: CDR1 SGHNT, CDR2 YYREEE (reference sequence). The CDR3 spells CASSLAVGGSLGRDTQYF. The CDR3 DNA follows: TGTGCCAGCAGCTTGGCCGTAGGCGGGAGTCTGGGGCGAGATACGCAGTATTTT.

For this clonotype: An end of the junction does not agree with germline; a read error may underlie this. The J gene is TRBJ2-1, the V gene TRBV27; D remains unclear. This CDR3 spans 13 amino acids. CDR1 is MNHEY, CDR2 SMNVEV, per germline (reference sequence). The CDR3 DNA sequence: TGTGCCAGCAGTCCTTCGAATCACAATGGGCAGTTCTTC. The encoded protein is CASSPSNHNGQFF.

Comment on this clonotype: A much more abundant neighbour one base away suggests this may be a read error. CDR3 residues: CASSPHGQGYADTQYF. DNA for the CDR3: TGTGCCAGCAGCCCCCACGGACAGGGGTACGCAGATACGCAGTATTTT. The chain uses TRBV6-5 and TRBJ2-3; 9 nucleotides match TRBD1. Germline loops: CDR1 MNHEY, CDR2 SVGAGI. Trimming at V came to 6 bases and at J to 4 bases, leaving 11 bases not matched to a gene. The CDR3 consists of 16 residues.

The V and J genes are TRBV20-1 and TRBJ2-7; D is unresolved. This CDR3 comprises 13 residues. The germline V gene encodes CDR1 DFQATT and CDR2 SNEGSKA (reference sequence). The V end was cut by 4 bases, the J end by 3 bases, with 13 bases between. CDR3 residues: CSANLFSGYEQYF. The CDR3 DNA follows: TGCAGTGCTAATCTATTTTCAGGCTACGAGCAGTACTTC.

This clonotype was counted ten times or more. The V call is TRBV6-1, the J call TRBJ1-6, with 7 bases lining up with TRBD1. The germline V gene encodes CDR1 MNHNS and CDR2 SASEGT. The V segment lost 6 bases and the J segment 6 bases; nucleotides outside the gene matches: 5. The CDR3 has 14 amino acids. The CDR3 coding sequence is TGTGCCAGCAGCGACACAGGGGCTAATTCACCCCTCCACTTT. It specifies CASSDTGANSPLHF.

This rearrangement joins TRBV29-1 to TRBJ2-1, with a tentative D call TRBD2 (6 bases). Germline loops: CDR1 SQVTM, CDR2 ANQGSEA. The V and J ends lost 0 bases and 5 bases respectively, with 8 bases between them. This CDR3 contains 13 residues. The CDR3 sequence: CSVEDWTNNEQFF. The CDR3 nucleotides are TGCAGCGTTGAAGATTGGACTAACAATGAGCAGTTCTTC.

This clonotype was detected ten times or more. The rearrangement links TRBV2 to TRBJ2-5, with 7 bases matching TRBD2. V dropped 10 bases and J dropped 4; count of bases not matched to a gene: 3. Germline assignment: CDR1 SNHLY and CDR2 FYNNEI. The CDR3 length is 11 residues. CDR3 protein: CAKGRGETQYF. The DNA for the CDR3 is TGTGCCAAGGGGAGGGGAGAGACCCAGTACTTC.

The rearrangement links TRBV9 to TRBJ2-7; 7 bases are shared with TRBD2. This CDR3 spans 14 amino acids. In germline, CDR1 is SGDLS, CDR2 YYNGEE. V was clipped by 1 base and J by 4 bases; unmatched bases: 5. CDR3 in amino acids: CASSVRGVFYEQYF. The CDR3 region has the DNA TGTGCCAGCAGCGTACGGGGGGTTTTTTACGAGCAGTACTTC.

This clonotype was observed a handful of times. As the CDR3 is not closed by the conserved phenylalanine or tryptophan, this likely results from a read error. The chain employs TRBV6-1 and TRBJ1-2; D possibly corresponds to TRBD1 (6 bases). Trimming took off 8 bases at V and 0 bases at J, with 10 bases between the two ends. This CDR3 is 13 amino acids long. Germline-derived CDR1 and CDR2 are MNHNS and SASEGT. The chain's CDR3 is CASERGSNYGYTL. The DNA of the CDR3 is TGTGCCAGCGAGAGGGGGTCTAACTATGGCTACACCCTC.

This clonotype is classed as medium-sized. The chain employs TRBV6-5 and TRBJ1-2; maybe TRBD1 (5 bases). Germline CDR1 is MNHEY and CDR2 is SVGAGI. CDR3 length: 12 residues. V was clipped by 5 bases and J by 3 bases, with 7 bases between them. The CDR3 protein is CASSMTDYGYTF. For the CDR3, the DNA is TGTGCCAGCAGTATGACAGACTATGGCTACACCTTC.

Remarks on this clonotype: A read error may be the cause here, since a much bigger clone is one base away. V is TRBV10-3 and J is TRBJ1-2, with 7 bases identical to TRBD1. V dropped 3 bases and J dropped 12; count of bases not matched to a gene: 10. The CDR3 is 13 amino acids. Looked up from germline, CDR1 is ENHRY and CDR2 is SYGVKD. CDR3 region: CAISDQGVKGHTF. The CDR3 region has the DNA TGTGCCATCAGTGATCAGGGGGTAAAAGGCCACACCTTC.

Notes on this clonotype: A much more abundant neighbour one base away suggests this may be a read error. The rearrangement uses TRBV10-3 and TRBJ2-4; 8 bases map to TRBD1. From germline, CDR1 is ENHRY and CDR2 SYGVKD. This CDR3 is built from 14 residues. Losses at the gene ends were 3 bases for V and 15 bases for J; bases not matched to a gene: 13. The CDR3 nucleotides are TGTGCCATCAGTGACTCAGGGGGCGCGTTCCCTCGGTACTTC. It specifies CAISDSGGAFPRYF.

CDR3 protein: CASSIDPLTGYGYTF. In DNA, the CDR3 is TGTGCCAGTAGTATAGATCCCCTAACGGGATATGGCTACACCTTC. The V gene is TRBV19, the J gene TRBJ1-2, with no clear D. This CDR3 has 15 residues. Germline loops: CDR1 LNHDA, CDR2 SQIVND (reference sequence). V was shortened by 0 bases and J by 5 bases, with 13 bases between the two germline ends. The variable domain in full, with the rest retrieved from reference TRBV19 and TRBJ1-2, is DGGITQSPKYLFRKEGQNVTLSCEQNLNHDAMYWYRQDPGQGLRLIYYSQIVNDFQKGDIAEGYSVSREKKESFPLTVTSAQKNPTAFYLCASSIDPLTGYGYTFGSGTRLTVV.

This clonotype was counted at least ten times. The chain recombines TRBV5-6 with TRBJ1-6, with TRBD1 matching 8 bases. V trimming: 3 bases; J trimming: 0 bases; junction bases outside the gene matches: 5. The CDR3 loop spans 17 amino acids. Germline-derived CDR1 and CDR2 are SGHDT and YYEEEE. CDR3 sequence reads: CASSWWTGSSYNSPLHF. The CDR3 nucleotides are TGTGCCAGCAGCTGGTGGACAGGGAGCTCCTATAATTCACCCCTCCACTTT.

This clonotype was observed many times. The chain combines TRBV10-3 with TRBJ2-6, with 7 bases fitting TRBD1. Germline-derived CDR1 and CDR2 are ENHRY and SYGVKD. This CDR3 has 22 residues. V was clipped by 7 bases and J by 0 bases; unmatched bases: 24. CDR3 loop: CAINLGKGRARDSPSGANVLTF. The CDR3 region has the DNA TGTGCCATCAACCTCGGGAAGGGGAGAGCGAGGGACAGTCCCTCTGGGGCCAACGTCCTGACTTTC.

This clonotype was observed at least ten times. The V gene is TRBV2, the J gene TRBJ1-5, with a possible D match to TRBD1 (6 bases). Deletions cut 11 bases from V and 9 bases from J, with 20 bases between. The CDR3 extends over 13 amino acids. Per the germline V gene, CDR1 is SNHLY and CDR2 is FYNNEI. The CDR3 DNA sequence: TGTGCCGCCACGCCGGGACAAGGAGGGCCCCAGCATTTT. Amino acid sequence: CAATPGQGGPQHF.

At least ten counts were recorded for this clonotype. The chain employs TRBV19 and TRBJ2-7; maybe TRBD1 (6 bases). The CDR3 length is 13 residues. The V end was cut by 6 bases, the J end by 2 bases, with 11 bases between. Germline CDR1 LNHDA, CDR2 SQIVND (reference sequence). Here the CDR3 DNA reads TGTGCCAGTAGCACAGGGTGGACCTACGAGCAGTACTTC. Protein: CASSTGWTYEQYF.

Turning to this clonotype: A much bigger clone sits one base away, suggesting this may be a read error. The chain couples TRBV5-1 to TRBJ2-2, with D hard to call. Per germline, CDR1 SGHRS and CDR2 YFSETQ. The CDR3 contains 14 residues. The CDR3 loop reads CTSSFDPNTGELFF. The CDR3 region has the DNA TGCACCAGCAGCTTCGACCCGAACACCGGGGAGCTGTTTTTT.